Shown below are 23 T cell receptor beta chains from a single sample sequenced in a study of identical twins. Each CDR3 protein gets one entry after TCRdb re-called the 5' RACE reads with MiXCR. The sample records roughly 770,000 distinct CDR3 sequences, 18% being singletons. Separately, the same data were catalogued under a study of T cells expressing NK-cell markers.

The sequenced material came from PBMCs. These TCRs come from a woman in her late teens or twenties in good health.

The CDR3 sequence: CASSLERFANTGELFF. In DNA, the CDR3 is TGCGCCAGCAGCTTGGAAAGGTTCGCGAACACCGGGGAGCTGTTTTTT. The rearrangement links TRBV5-1 to TRBJ2-2; unclear D gene. The CDR3 consists of 16 residues. Germline lookup yields CDR1 SGHRS and CDR2 YFSETQ. V lost 0 bases to trimming and J lost 0 bases, with 9 bases between them.

This clonotype was found a few times. V gene TRBV7-2 combines with J gene TRBJ1-6; TRBD1 is a possible D gene (5 bases). This CDR3 region has 15 residues. Deletions cut 1 base from V and 12 bases from J, with 16 bases between. Germline CDR1 reads SGHTA; CDR2 reads FQGNSA. DNA of the CDR3: TGTGCCAGCAGCTTAGGGGGGATCGAAAGTCTACCCCTCCACTTT. Encoded protein: CASSLGGIESLPLHF.

This clonotype has just a few counts. The chain uses TRBV12-3 or TRBV12-4 and TRBJ2-1, with 12 bases lining up with TRBD2. With 2 bases clipped from V and 9 bases from J, the junction kept 5 bases outside the gene matches. This CDR3 is 15 amino acids long. CDR3 coding DNA: TGTGCCAGCAGTTTACAGACTAGCGGGAGACTTGAGCAGTTCTTC. Protein sequence: CASSLQTSGRLEQFF.

This clonotype has a handful of counts. This sequence joins TRBV18 and TRBJ2-1, with D unresolved. The CDR3 totals 14 residues. Germline V lookup: CDR1 KGHSH, CDR2 LQKENI. V was cut by 6 bases and J by 5 bases, with 14 bases left in between. The CDR3 reads CASSITAANNEQFF. The CDR3 DNA is TGTGCCAGCTCGATTACGGCAGCTAACAATGAGCAGTTCTTC.

Only a few counts were recorded for this clonotype. V and J are TRBV5-1 and TRBJ2-5, with 10 bases identical to TRBD1. There are 14 residues in the CDR3. Per the germline V gene, CDR1 is SGHRS and CDR2 is YFSETQ. V shed 6 bases, J shed 5 bases, and the junction held 7 bases outside the gene matches. The DNA for the CDR3 is TGCGCCAGCAAACCGGGACAGGGGTACGAGACCCAGTACTTC. This codes for CASKPGQGYETQYF.

The gene calls are TRBV30 and TRBJ1-5, with D unresolved. Trimming stripped 5 bases from V and 4 bases from J, with 12 bases between. Germline V gene data show CDR1 as GTSNPN and CDR2 as SVGIG (reference sequence). This CDR3 has 13 residues. DNA for the CDR3: TGTGCCTGGGCCGTACGTGATAATCAGCCCCAGCATTTT. This translates into CAWAVRDNQPQHF.

This clonotype was picked up many times. The DNA for the CDR3 is TGCAGTGCTCCAGGGGTCAGTAACACCGGGGAGCTGTTTTTT. Amino acids: CSAPGVSNTGELFF. The chain carries TRBV20-1 and TRBJ2-2, with a weak D call TRBD1 (6 bases). Between the trimmed V and J ends, which lost 5 bases and 2 bases, there was a span of 12 bases. This CDR3 has 14 amino acids. Germline V CDR1 and CDR2: DFQATT, SNEGSKA (reference sequence).

V and J are TRBV6-1 and TRBJ1-6; no reliable D call. Trimming took 6 bases from V and 2 from J, leaving 8 bases between them. The CDR3 has 14 residues. CDR1 MNHNS and CDR2 SASEGT come from the germline V gene. The CDR3: CASRDGPYNSPLHF. CDR3 coding DNA: TGTGCCAGCAGGGACGGTCCCTATAATTCACCCCTCCACTTT.

This clonotype showed up just a few times. V gene TRBV7-2 combines with J gene TRBJ2-7; D may be TRBD1 (6 bases). Germline CDR1 and CDR2: SGHTA and FQGNSA. This CDR3 is built from 14 residues. Trimming took 1 base from V and 3 from J, leaving 10 bases between them. The DNA of the CDR3 is TGTGCCAGCAGCTTAGGTCCAGGGGACTACGAGCAGTACTTC. Its translation is CASSLGPGDYEQYF.

This chain joins TRBV9 and TRBJ2-1, with 7 bases matching TRBD2. Germline V CDR1 and CDR2: SGDLS, YYNGEE. The CDR3 is made up of 16 amino acids. After removal of 3 bases from V and 0 bases from J, the junction contained 6 bases not matched to a gene. CDR3: CASSDPGGSSYNEQFF. The CDR3 nucleotides are TGTGCCAGCAGCGATCCGGGCGGGAGCTCCTACAATGAGCAGTTCTTC.

V gene TRBV20-1 combines with J gene TRBJ2-2; TRBD2 agrees at 7 bases. Looked up from germline, CDR1 is DFQATT and CDR2 is SNEGSKA (reference sequence). The V and J ends lost 5 bases and 6 bases, in that order; junction bases with no gene match: 3. This CDR3 has 12 residues. The CDR3 loop reads CSAPGLAGELFF. DNA for the CDR3: TGCAGTGCTCCCGGACTAGCCGGGGAGCTGTTTTTT.

The chain uses TRBV12-3 or TRBV12-4 and TRBJ2-1, with 8 nucleotides matching TRBD2. V shed 6 bases and J 6 bases; nucleotides not matched to a gene: 13. The CDR3 has 16 amino acids. The CDR3 here is CASRPVGTRSGNEQFF. DNA of the CDR3: TGTGCCAGCAGACCTGTCGGGACTAGATCGGGCAATGAGCAGTTCTTC.

This sequence joins TRBV20-1 and TRBJ2-5; D possibly corresponds to TRBD2 (5 bases). CDR1 and CDR2 (germline): DFQATT, SNEGSKA (reference sequence). This CDR3 is 14 amino acids long. V lost 3 bases, J lost 4 bases, and 15 bases lay in between. For the CDR3, the DNA is TGCAGTGCTAGTGACCGGGGTTGGGGAGAGACCCAGTACTTC. Translating it yields CSASDRGWGETQYF.

This clonotype was seen a handful of times. This chain joins TRBV12-5 and TRBJ1-2, with 11 bases fitting TRBD1. Germline trimming cut 2 bases from V and 8 bases from J; bases unmatched to any gene: 13. The CDR3 is 17 residues long. The germline V gene has CDR1 LGHNT and CDR2 FRNRAP. CDR3 DNA: TGTGCTAGTGGTTTGCCTCCATGGACAGGGGGCTCGTTCGGCTACACCTTC. As protein: CASGLPPWTGGSFGYTF.

The gene calls are TRBV20-1 and TRBJ1-1; a weak D match, TRBD1 (6 bases). This CDR3 is 14 amino acids long. Germline loops: CDR1 DFQATT, CDR2 SNEGSKA (reference sequence). V was trimmed by 5 bases and J by 4 bases, leaving 17 bases between them. In DNA form, the CDR3 reads TGCAGTGCTTTAACAGGGACGGTAGTCACTGAAGCTTTCTTT. Protein product: CSALTGTVVTEAFF.

The chain has TRBV5-1 and TRBJ2-3; TRBD2 agrees at 8 bases. CDR1 and CDR2 (germline): SGHRS, YFSETQ. The length of the CDR3 is 14 residues. Trimming cost V 6 bases and J 1 base; bases outside gene matches: 4. Here the CDR3 reads CASNREGGTDTQYF. For the CDR3, the DNA is TGCGCCAGCAACCGGGAGGGAGGCACAGATACGCAGTATTTT. The full variable domain, its missing parts supplied by reference TRBV5-1 and TRBJ2-3, is KAGVTQTPRYLIKTRGQQVTLSCSPISGHRSVSWYQQTPGQGLQFLFEYFSETQRNKGNFPGRFSGRQFSNSRSEMNVSTLELGDSALYLCASNREGGTDTQYFGPGTRLTVL.

This clonotype was found a few times. The rearrangement uses TRBV3-1 and TRBJ2-7; 7 bases agree with TRBD1. The germline V gene has CDR1 LGHDT and CDR2 YNNKEL (reference sequence). The trim removed 3 bases at V and 4 bases at J, leaving 9 bases unmatched. The CDR3 consists of 15 residues. CDR3: CASSQDETGRYEQYF. CDR3 nucleotides: TGTGCCAGCAGCCAGGACGAGACAGGGAGATACGAGCAGTACTTC.

This chain connects TRBV4-3 to TRBJ2-5; 10 bases are a match to TRBD2. The CDR3 is 16 amino acids. Germline V lookup: CDR1 LGHNA, CDR2 YSLEER. J gave up 2 bases and V 4 bases, and 7 bases lay outside the gene matches. The CDR3 region has the DNA TGCGCCAGCAGCCTCGCGAGCGGGAGGGGACAAGAGACCCAGTACTTC. Translation gives CASSLASGRGQETQYF.

The V gene is TRBV7-2, the J gene TRBJ2-7; 8 positions agree with TRBD2. Trimming cost V 1 base and J 0 bases; bases outside gene matches: 2. The CDR3 consists of 15 residues. CDR1 is SGHTA, CDR2 FQGNSA, per germline. The CDR3 coding sequence is TGTGCCAGCAGCTTAGGTAGCGGGATCTCCTACGAGCAGTACTTC. Residues: CASSLGSGISYEQYF.

This CDR3 reads CASSLAQGAEAFF. The CDR3 bases are TGTGCCAGCAGTTTAGCCCAGGGGGCAGAAGCTTTCTTT. This chain connects TRBV12-3 or TRBV12-4 to TRBJ1-1; 8 bases line up with TRBD1. This CDR3 contains 13 residues. Losses at the gene ends were 0 bases for V and 8 bases for J; bases not matched to a gene: 2.

This clonotype showed up just a few times. This chain links TRBV20-1 with TRBJ2-3; D gene ambiguous. The germline V gene encodes CDR1 DFQATT and CDR2 SNEGSKA (reference sequence). Trimming cost V 6 bases and J 4 bases, with 11 bases left between them. This CDR3 contains 12 residues. CDR3 bases: TGCAGTGCGGCCGGTAGTGCAGATACGCAGTATTTT. Encoded protein: CSAAGSADTQYF.

This clonotype was observed a few times. V and J are TRBV11-2 and TRBJ2-1, with 11 bases that match TRBD2. The CDR3 is 17 amino acids. J lost 8 bases, V lost 5 bases, and 14 bases had no gene match. Germline V gives CDR1 SGHAT, CDR2 FQNNGV. The CDR3 nucleotides are TGTGCCAGCAGCCCCGACCCGGGACTAGCGGTTAGGGATGAGCAGTTCTTC. Amino acids: CASSPDPGLAVRDEQFF.

The chain joins TRBV20-1 to TRBJ2-5; D possibly corresponds to TRBD1 (5 bases). V shed 5 bases and J shed 0 bases, with 10 bases lying between them. Germline CDR1 DFQATT, CDR2 SNEGSKA (reference sequence). The CDR3 is 13 residues long. CDR3 in amino acids: CSALDSNQETQYF. In DNA, the CDR3 is TGCAGTGCTCTTGACAGCAACCAAGAGACCCAGTACTTC.